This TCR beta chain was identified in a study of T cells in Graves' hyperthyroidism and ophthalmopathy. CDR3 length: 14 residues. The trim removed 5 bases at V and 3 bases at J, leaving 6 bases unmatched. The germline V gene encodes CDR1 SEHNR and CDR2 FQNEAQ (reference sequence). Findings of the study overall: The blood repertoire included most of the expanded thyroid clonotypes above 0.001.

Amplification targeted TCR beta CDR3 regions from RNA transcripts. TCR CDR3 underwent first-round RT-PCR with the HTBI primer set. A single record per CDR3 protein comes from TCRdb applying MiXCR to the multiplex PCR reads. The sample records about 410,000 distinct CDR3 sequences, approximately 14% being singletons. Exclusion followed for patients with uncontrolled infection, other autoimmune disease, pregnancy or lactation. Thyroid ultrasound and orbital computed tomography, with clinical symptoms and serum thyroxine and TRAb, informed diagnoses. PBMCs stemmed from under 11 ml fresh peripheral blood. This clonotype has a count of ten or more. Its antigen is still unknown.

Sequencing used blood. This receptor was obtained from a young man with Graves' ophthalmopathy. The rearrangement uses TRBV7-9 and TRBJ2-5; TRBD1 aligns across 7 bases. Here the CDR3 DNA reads TGTGCCAGCAGCGGTGGGACAGTTAAAGAGACCCAGTACTTC. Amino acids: CASSGGTVKETQYF.